The rows below give T cell receptor beta chains drawn from one sample of a study of CD8+ T cells in alopecia areata. Sequencing was performed with immunoSEQ multiplex PCR; in TCRdb, only in-frame clones are kept and a portion is missing. The sample includes about 130,000 clones, approximately 53% seen only once; the top ten take roughly 4.3%. The source was CD4+ T cells sorted from blood, collected at week 0. Every receptor here comes from a human donor with alopecia areata. Both conserved end residues are part of each CDR3. A D gene is named only where the DNA matches it firmly. A row's size may be missing; if present it is once, few, many or a size class.

CDR3 DNA	CDR3 protein	D gene	V gene	clone size	J gene	CDR3 length
TGCGCCAGCAGCCAAGAAGGGGGTTTGAAGGTCTACGAGCAGTACTTC	CASSQEGGLKVYEQYF	.	TRBV4-1	.	TRBJ2-7	16
TGTGCCAGCAGTTTCGGTCGGGACACCTCTGGGGCCAACGTCCTGACTTTC	CASSFGRDTSGANVLTF	.	TRBV27	few	TRBJ2-6	17
TGTGCCAGTAGTTACGGTTCCCCTACAGATAATCAGCCCCAGCATTTT	CASSYGSPTDNQPQHF	.	TRBV19	.	TRBJ1-5	16
TGTGCCAGCAGTTTCGTTGGGACAGGGAATTACGAGCAGTACTTC	CASSFVGTGNYEQYF	TRBD1	TRBV28	.	TRBJ2-7	15
TGCGCCAGCAGCCTCGGACGGGAAGAGACCCAGCACTTC	CASSLGREETQHF	.	TRBV4-3	few	TRBJ2-5	13
TGTGCCTGGACCCGGGACACCAATCAGCCCCAGCATTTT	CAWTRDTNQPQHF	.	TRBV30	once	TRBJ1-5	13
TGTGCCAGCATCTCAGAAGCGGGAGGGCTGGCAGATACGCAGTATTTT	CASISEAGGLADTQYF	TRBD2	TRBV2	.	TRBJ2-3	16
TGTGCCAGCAGTTCCGGGCCGCCGGAGGGCAAAAACATTCAGTACTTC	CASSSGPPEGKNIQYF	.	TRBV6-5	.	TRBJ2-4	16
TGTGCCAGCAGTGAAGTATTCGGGAGTGGCACAGATACGCAGTATTTT	CASSEVFGSGTDTQYF	.	TRBV6-4	.	TRBJ2-3	16
TGCGCCAGCAGCTTTATGGCGGGGGGCGAGCAAGAGACCCAGTACTTC	CASSFMAGGEQETQYF	TRBD2	TRBV5-1	.	TRBJ2-5	16
TGCGCCAGCAGGGGAACCGGGGGCCCGAACACCGGGGAGCTGTTTTTT	CASRGTGGPNTGELFF	.	TRBV5-1	.	TRBJ2-2	16
TGTGCCAGCAGCCAATCGGCAGGGGGCAGGGAGCAGTTCTTC	CASSQSAGGREQFF	TRBD1	TRBV16	.	TRBJ2-1	14
TGCGCCAGCAGCCTAGCAATGAGGATCAATGAGCAGTTCTTC	CASSLAMRINEQFF	.	TRBV5-1	.	TRBJ2-1	14
TGTGCCAGCAGTTACTCGAGAGGGTCCTCTTATGGCTACACCTTC	CASSYSRGSSYGYTF	.	TRBV6-6	few	TRBJ1-2	15
TGTGCCAGCAGCCCCGGTGGGAACATTCAGTACTTC	CASSPGGNIQYF	.	TRBV7-8	few	TRBJ2-4	12
TGTGCCAGCAGCTCCACGACTATAGATACGCAGTATTTT	CASSSTTIDTQYF	.	TRBV5-4	.	TRBJ2-3	13
TGTGCCAGCAGCGCCAGTCACCAAGAGACCCAGTACTTC	CASSASHQETQYF	.	TRBV9	.	TRBJ2-5	13
TGTGCCAGCAGTTTAGGAAGGGGGCGGGAGCAGTACTTC	CASSLGRGREQYF	TRBD1	TRBV27	.	TRBJ2-7	13